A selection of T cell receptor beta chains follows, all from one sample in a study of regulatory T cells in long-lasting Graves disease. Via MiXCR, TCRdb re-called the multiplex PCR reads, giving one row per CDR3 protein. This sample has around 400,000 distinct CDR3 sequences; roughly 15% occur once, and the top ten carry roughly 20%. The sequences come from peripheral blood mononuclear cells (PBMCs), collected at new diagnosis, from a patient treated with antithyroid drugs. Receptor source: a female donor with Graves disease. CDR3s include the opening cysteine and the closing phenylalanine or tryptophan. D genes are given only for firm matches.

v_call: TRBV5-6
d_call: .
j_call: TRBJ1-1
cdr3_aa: CASSAPNWSHGTEAFF

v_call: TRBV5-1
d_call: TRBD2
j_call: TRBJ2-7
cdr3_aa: CASSVEGRELYEQYF

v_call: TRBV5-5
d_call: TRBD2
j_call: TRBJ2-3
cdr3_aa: CASSLGTSGIDTQYF

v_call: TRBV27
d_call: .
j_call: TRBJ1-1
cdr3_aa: CASSWGGGNTEAFF

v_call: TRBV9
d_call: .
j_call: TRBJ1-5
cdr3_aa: CASSVAGDSNQPQHF

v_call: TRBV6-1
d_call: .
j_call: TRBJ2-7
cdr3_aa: CASSLSDEIEQYF

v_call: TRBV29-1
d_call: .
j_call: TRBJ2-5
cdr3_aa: CSVEDQELSETQYF

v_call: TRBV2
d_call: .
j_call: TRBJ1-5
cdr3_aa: CASIQGLGQPQHF

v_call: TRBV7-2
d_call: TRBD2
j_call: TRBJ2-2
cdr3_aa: CASSSATGGTGELFF

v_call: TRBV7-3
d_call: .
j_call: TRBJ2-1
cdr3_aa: CASSFSGLTYNEQFF

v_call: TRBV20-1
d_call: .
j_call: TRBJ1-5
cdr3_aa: CSAQPPMTSSNQPQHF

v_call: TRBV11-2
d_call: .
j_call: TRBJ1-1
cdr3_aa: CASSLGQDANTEAFF

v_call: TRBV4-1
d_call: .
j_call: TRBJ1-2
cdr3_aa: CASSQVSAAEAGTSYGYTF

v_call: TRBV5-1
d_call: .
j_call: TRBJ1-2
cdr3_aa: CASRTGEGRGYTF

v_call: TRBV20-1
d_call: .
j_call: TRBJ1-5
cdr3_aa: CSARRERYSNQPQHF

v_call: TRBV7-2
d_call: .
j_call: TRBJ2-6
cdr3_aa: CASSLRSAAGSYSGANVLTF

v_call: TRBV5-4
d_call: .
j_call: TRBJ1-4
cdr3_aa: CASSLSNLGNEKLFF

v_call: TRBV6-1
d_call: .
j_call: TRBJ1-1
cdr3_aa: CASSRGLLNTEAFF

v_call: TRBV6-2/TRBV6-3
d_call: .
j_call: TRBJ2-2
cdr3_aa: CASTKISISNTGELFF

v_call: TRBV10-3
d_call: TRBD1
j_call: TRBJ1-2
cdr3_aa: CATQGGYGYTF

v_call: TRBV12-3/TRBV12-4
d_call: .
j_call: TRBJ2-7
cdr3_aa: CASSLAHRDNIQYF

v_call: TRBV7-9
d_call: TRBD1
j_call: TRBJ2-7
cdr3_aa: CASSPGTGSYNEQYF

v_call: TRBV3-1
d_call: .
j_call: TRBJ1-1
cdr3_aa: CASGPPRQLNEAFF

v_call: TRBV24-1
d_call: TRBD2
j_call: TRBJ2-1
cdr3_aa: CATSDFRTSEREQFF

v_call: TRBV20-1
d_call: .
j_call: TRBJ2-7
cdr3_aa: CSAATSSPYEQYF

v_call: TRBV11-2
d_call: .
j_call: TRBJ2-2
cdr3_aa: CASRNRDFTGELFF

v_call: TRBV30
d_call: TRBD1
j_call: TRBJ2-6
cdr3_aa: CAWDGTAGANVLTF

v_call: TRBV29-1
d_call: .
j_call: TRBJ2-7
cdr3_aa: CSVGRQDSYEQYF

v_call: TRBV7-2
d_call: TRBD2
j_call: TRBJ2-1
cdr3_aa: CASSLWPPTSAYNEQFF

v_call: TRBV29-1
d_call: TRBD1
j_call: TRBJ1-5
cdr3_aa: CSVPQKRTGSSNQPQHF

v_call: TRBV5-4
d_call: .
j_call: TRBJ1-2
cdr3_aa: CASSLGGSYYTF

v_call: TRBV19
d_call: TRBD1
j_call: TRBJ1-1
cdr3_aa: CASSPRDRGRIIPEAFF

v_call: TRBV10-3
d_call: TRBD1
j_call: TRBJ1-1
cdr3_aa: CAISLTGEATEAFF

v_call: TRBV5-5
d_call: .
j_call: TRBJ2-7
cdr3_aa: CASSLSRGGLTYEQYF

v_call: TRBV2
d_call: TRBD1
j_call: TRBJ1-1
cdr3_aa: CASSWTGETEAFF

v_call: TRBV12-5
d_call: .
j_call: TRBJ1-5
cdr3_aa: CASGLRQPQHF

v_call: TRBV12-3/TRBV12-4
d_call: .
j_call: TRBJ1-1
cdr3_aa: CASSLPGMGTEAFF

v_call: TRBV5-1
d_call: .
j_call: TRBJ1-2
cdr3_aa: CASSRVGTANYGYTF

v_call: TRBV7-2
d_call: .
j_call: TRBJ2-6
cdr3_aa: CASSLPPRGGSGANVLTF

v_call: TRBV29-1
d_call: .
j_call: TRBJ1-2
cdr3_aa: CSVESWRGYTF